This entry lists 18 T cell receptor beta chains sequenced from one sample in a study of PD-1 blockade in mismatch repair-deficient tumors. Profiling relied on immunoSEQ multiplex PCR, and the TCRdb table lists in-frame clones only, not all of them. The table lists about 14,000 clones, more than 65% of them singletons. Material: PBMCs, obtained less than 15 weeks after starting pembrolizumab. The receptor source for this set is an adult with mismatch repair-deficient cancer.

CDR3 in amino acids: CASSLSGGSRNTIYF. The CDR3 DNA follows: TGTGCCAGCAGTTTATCGGGGGGTTCTCGAAACACCATATATTTT. V and J are TRBV27 and TRBJ1-3; D perhaps matches TRBD1 (5 bases). The CDR3 contains 15 residues. CDR1 and CDR2 (germline): MNHEY, SMNVEV (reference sequence). The V and J ends lost 0 bases and 5 bases respectively, with 11 bases between them.

This rearrangement joins TRBV6-5 to TRBJ2-3, with TRBD1 identical over 10 bases. CDR3 size: 16 residues. Trimming took 0 bases from V and 1 from J; bases not matched to a gene: 1. The germline V gene has CDR1 MNHEY and CDR2 SVGAGI. This CDR3 reads CASSYSGQGGTDTQYF. The CDR3, as DNA: TGTGCCAGCAGTTACTCCGGACAGGGGGGCACAGATACGCAGTATTTT.

This clone was seen only a few times. V is TRBV11-2 and J is TRBJ2-7; D unclear. The CDR3 has 14 residues. The germline V gene encodes CDR1 SGHAT and CDR2 FQNNGV. V gave up 0 bases and J gave up 0 bases, with 6 bases separating them. The CDR3 reads CASSLERASYEQYF. CDR3 sequence (DNA): TGTGCCAGCAGCTTAGAAAGAGCCTCCTACGAGCAGTACTTC.

The chain recombines TRBV30 with TRBJ1-2, with D unclear. CDR1 and CDR2 from the germline V gene are GTSNPN and SVGIG (reference sequence). V was clipped by 0 bases and J by 4 bases, with 12 bases between them. The CDR3 runs 14 residues. The DNA of the CDR3 is TGTGCCTGGAGTGTACTGGGAGGGCTCTATGGCTACACCTTC. Residues: CAWSVLGGLYGYTF.

The genes are TRBV18 and TRBJ2-4; 9 positions agree with TRBD2. CDR1 and CDR2 from the germline V gene are KGHSH and LQKENI. V shed 3 bases, J shed 4 bases, and the junction held 13 bases outside the gene matches. The CDR3 loop spans 18 amino acids. CDR3 in DNA: TGTGCCAGCTCACCTCCCGGGGCAGCGGGAGGAGGGAAAAACATTCAGTACTTC. Encoded protein: CASSPPGAAGGGKNIQYF.

This clone was detected only once. J is TRBJ1-5 and V is TRBV7-9; TRBD1 matches at 8 bases. The CDR3 is 14 amino acids. CDR1 and CDR2 from the germline V gene are SEHNR and FQNEAQ (reference sequence). V dropped 5 bases and J dropped 2; count of bases not matched to a gene: 2. CDR3 bases: TGTGCCAGCAGCGCGACAGGGGGCAATCAGCCCCAGCATTTT. Translating it yields CASSATGGNQPQHF.

The V gene is TRBV5-1, the J gene TRBJ2-1; 7 nucleotides match TRBD1. The CDR3 is 15 residues long. V was clipped by 2 bases and J by 2 bases; unmatched bases: 4. The V gene's germline CDR1 is SGHRS and CDR2 YFSETQ. CDR3 loop: CASSFGDSTYNEQFF. CDR3 bases: TGCGCCAGCAGCTTTGGGGACAGCACCTACAATGAGCAGTTCTTC.

This chain links TRBV7-9 with TRBJ2-7, with 7 nucleotides matching TRBD1. The CDR3 contains 14 residues. V shed 6 bases, J shed 5 bases, and the junction held 10 bases outside the gene matches. Germline V gives CDR1 SEHNR, CDR2 FQNEAQ (reference sequence). The CDR3 nucleotides are TGTGCCAGCAGTCAGGGGACAGCGAAGAACGAGCAGTACTTC. Its translation: CASSQGTAKNEQYF.

J is TRBJ1-5 and V is TRBV5-1; tentative D call: TRBD1 (5 bases). The germline CDR1 and CDR2 sequences are SGHRS and YFSETQ. V gave up 7 bases and J gave up 6 bases, with 14 bases separating them. The CDR3 totals 13 residues. CDR3: CASSGEAGQPQHF. The CDR3 DNA follows: TGCGCCAGCTCGGGGGAGGCTGGTCAGCCCCAGCATTTT.

The chain is built from TRBV6-6 and TRBJ1-5; 7 nucleotides match TRBD1. V lost 8 bases and J lost 0; bases outside the gene matches: 7. CDR3 size: 15 residues. Per germline, CDR1 MNHNY and CDR2 SVGAGI (reference sequence). The CDR3 bases are TGTGCCAGCTTAAAGACAGGGAATAGCAATCAGCCCCAGCATTTT. It specifies CASLKTGNSNQPQHF.

V gene TRBV19 combines with J gene TRBJ1-1; D may be TRBD1 (5 bases). Trimming took 6 bases from V and 0 from J, leaving 8 bases between them. CDR1 and CDR2 (germline): LNHDA, SQIVND (reference sequence). The CDR3 length is 13 residues. For the CDR3, the DNA is TGTGCCAGTAGCCAACAGGTGAACACTGAAGCTTTCTTT. Protein product: CASSQQVNTEAFF.

Written as DNA, the CDR3 is TGTGCCAGCATTTCACTCCCTATCAAGCCGGGACAGGTTAATTCACCCCTCCACTTT. Translated: CASISLPIKPGQVNSPLHF. The chain is built from TRBV5-4 and TRBJ1-6; 8 bases align to TRBD1. V lost 6 bases to trimming and J lost 6 bases; unmatched junction nucleotides: 20. CDR3 length: 19 amino acids. Germline CDR1 is SGHNT and CDR2 is YYREEE (reference sequence).

V is TRBV9 and J is TRBJ1-1, with 7 bases that match TRBD1. CDR1 and CDR2 (germline): SGDLS, YYNGEE. V dropped 4 bases and J dropped 3; count of bases not matched to a gene: 6. The CDR3 consists of 14 residues. The CDR3 sequence is CASSLRQGDTEAFF. The CDR3 nucleotides read TGTGCCAGCAGCTTACGACAGGGCGACACTGAAGCTTTCTTT.

In regard to this clone: Other DNA sequences of this sample code for an identical CDR3. This chain links TRBV14 with TRBJ1-3; no clear D. Germline V gene lookup returns CDR1 SGHDN and CDR2 FVKESK. Between the trimmed V and J ends, which lost 4 bases and 0 bases, there was a span of 7 bases. The CDR3 runs 14 residues. This CDR3 reads CASSRALSGNTIYF. CDR3 nucleotides: TGTGCCAGCAGCCGGGCACTCTCTGGAAACACCATATATTTT.

The rearrangement uses TRBV5-5 and TRBJ1-1, with 9 bases matching TRBD1. The CDR3 has 16 amino acids. V was clipped by 4 bases and J by 1 base; unmatched bases: 8. Germline V gene sequence: CDR1 SGHKS, CDR2 YYEKEE (reference sequence). CDR3 sequence (DNA): TGTGCCAGCAGCAGGGACAGGGCCTCGAGGAACACTGAAGCTTTCTTT. It codes for CASSRDRASRNTEAFF.

The chain links TRBV29-1 to TRBJ1-1; no reliable D call. Germline lookup yields CDR1 SQVTM and CDR2 ANQGSEA. V was pared by 6 bases and J by 4 bases, with 18 bases between. The CDR3 spans 14 residues. The CDR3 nucleotides are TGCAGCGTCTCTTCGGTGGCTCGGGGCACTGAAGCTTTCTTT. Translating it yields CSVSSVARGTEAFF.

This clone appeared a single time. The chain uses TRBV30 and TRBJ2-7; perhaps TRBD1 as D (5 bases). The CDR3 spans 11 residues. From germline, CDR1 is GTSNPN and CDR2 SVGIG (reference sequence). V was trimmed by 4 bases and J by 6 bases, leaving 10 bases between them. CDR3 sequence (DNA): TGTGCCTGGAATGGGGCAGCCGAGCAGTACTTC. It encodes CAWNGAAEQYF.

The gene calls are TRBV29-1 and TRBJ2-2; 7 bases map to TRBD2. From germline, CDR1 is SQVTM and CDR2 ANQGSEA. This CDR3 spans 11 amino acids. The V segment lost 7 bases and the J segment 14 bases; nucleotides outside the gene matches: 10. In DNA form, the CDR3 reads TGCAGCGCCCTTAGCGGGCCCACACTGTTTTTT. Translated, it gives CSALSGPTLFF.